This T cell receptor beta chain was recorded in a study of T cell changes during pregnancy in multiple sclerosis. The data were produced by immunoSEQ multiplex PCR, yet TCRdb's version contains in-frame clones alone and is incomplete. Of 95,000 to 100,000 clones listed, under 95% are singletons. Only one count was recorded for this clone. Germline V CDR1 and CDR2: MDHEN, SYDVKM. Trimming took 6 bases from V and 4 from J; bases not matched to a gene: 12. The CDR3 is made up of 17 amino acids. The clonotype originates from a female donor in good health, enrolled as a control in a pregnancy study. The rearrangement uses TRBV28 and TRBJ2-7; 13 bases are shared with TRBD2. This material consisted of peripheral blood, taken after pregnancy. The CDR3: CASRPGLAGYSGYEQYF. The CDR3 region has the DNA TGTGCCAGCAGACCGGGACTAGCGGGATATAGTGGATACGAGCAGTACTTC.